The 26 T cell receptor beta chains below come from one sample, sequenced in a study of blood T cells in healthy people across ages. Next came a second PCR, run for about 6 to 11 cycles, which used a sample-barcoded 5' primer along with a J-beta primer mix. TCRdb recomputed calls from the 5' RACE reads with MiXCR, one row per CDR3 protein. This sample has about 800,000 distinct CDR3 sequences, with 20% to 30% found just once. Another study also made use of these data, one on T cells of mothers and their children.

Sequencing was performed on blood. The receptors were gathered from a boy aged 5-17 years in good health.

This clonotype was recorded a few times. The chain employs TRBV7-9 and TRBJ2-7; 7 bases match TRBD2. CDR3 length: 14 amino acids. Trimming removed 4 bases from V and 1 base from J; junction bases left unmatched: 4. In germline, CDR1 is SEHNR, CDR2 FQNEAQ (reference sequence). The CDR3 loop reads CASSSPGGSYEQYF. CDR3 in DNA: TGTGCCAGCAGCTCCCCGGGGGGTTCCTACGAGCAGTACTTC.

In nucleotides, the CDR3 is TGTGCCAGCAGCTTAGTACTGGGCAGCTCCTACAATGAGCAGTTCTTC. Its translation is CASSLVLGSSYNEQFF. This rearrangement joins TRBV7-2 to TRBJ2-1, with no clear D. CDR1 is SGHTA and CDR2 is FQGNSA in the germline V gene. V lost 1 base and J lost 0, with 10 bases in between. The CDR3 sequence is 16 residues long.

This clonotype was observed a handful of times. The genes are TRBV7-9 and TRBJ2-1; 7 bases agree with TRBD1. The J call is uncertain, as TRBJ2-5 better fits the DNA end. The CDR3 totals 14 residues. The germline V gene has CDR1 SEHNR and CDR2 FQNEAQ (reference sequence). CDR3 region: CASSMTGMEETQYF. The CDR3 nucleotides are TGTGCCAGCAGCATGACAGGGATGGAAGAGACCCAGTACTTC.

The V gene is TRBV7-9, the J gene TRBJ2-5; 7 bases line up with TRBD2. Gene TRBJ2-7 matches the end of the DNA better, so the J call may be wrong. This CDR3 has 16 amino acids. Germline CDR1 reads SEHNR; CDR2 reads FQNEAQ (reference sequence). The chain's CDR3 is CASSLTAGDKLYEQYF. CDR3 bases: TGTGCCAGCAGCTTAACGGCGGGAGACAAGCTTTACGAGCAGTACTTC.

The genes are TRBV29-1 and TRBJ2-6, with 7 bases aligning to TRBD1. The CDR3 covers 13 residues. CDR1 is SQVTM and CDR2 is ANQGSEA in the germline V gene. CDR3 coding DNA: TGCAACGCCACAGGGGACGGGGCCAACGTCCTGACTTTC. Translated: CNATGDGANVLTF.

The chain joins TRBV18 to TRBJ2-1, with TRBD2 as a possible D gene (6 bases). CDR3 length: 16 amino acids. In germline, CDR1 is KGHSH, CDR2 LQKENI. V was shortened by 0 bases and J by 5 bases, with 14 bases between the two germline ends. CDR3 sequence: CASSPPGGRRDNEQFF. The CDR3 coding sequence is TGTGCCAGCTCACCACCGGGCGGCCGGAGGGACAATGAGCAGTTCTTC.

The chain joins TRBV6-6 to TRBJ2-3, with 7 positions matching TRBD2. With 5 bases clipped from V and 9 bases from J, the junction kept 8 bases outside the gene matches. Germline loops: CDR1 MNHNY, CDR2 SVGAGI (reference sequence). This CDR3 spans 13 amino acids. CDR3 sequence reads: CASSGSGLLTQYF. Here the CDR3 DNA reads TGTGCCAGCAGTGGGTCGGGACTACTGACGCAGTATTTT.

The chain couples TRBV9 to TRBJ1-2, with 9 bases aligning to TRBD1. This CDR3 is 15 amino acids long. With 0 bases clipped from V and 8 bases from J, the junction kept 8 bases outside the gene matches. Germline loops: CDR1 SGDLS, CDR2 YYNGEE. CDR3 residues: CASSVEGTGKRGYTF. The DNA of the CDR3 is TGTGCCAGCAGCGTAGAGGGGACAGGGAAGAGAGGCTACACCTTC. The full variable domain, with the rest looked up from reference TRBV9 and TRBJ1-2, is DSGVTQTPKHLITATGQRVTLRCSPRSGDLSVYWYQQSLDQGLQFLIQYYNGEERAKGNILERFSAQQFPDLHSELNLSSLELGDSALYFCASSVEGTGKRGYTFGSGTRLTVV.

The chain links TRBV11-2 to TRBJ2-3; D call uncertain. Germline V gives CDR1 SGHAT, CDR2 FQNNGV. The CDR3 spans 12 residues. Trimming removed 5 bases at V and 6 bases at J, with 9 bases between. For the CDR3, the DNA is TGTGCCAGCAGCCCGCTGAAGGATACGCAGTATTTT. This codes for CASSPLKDTQYF.

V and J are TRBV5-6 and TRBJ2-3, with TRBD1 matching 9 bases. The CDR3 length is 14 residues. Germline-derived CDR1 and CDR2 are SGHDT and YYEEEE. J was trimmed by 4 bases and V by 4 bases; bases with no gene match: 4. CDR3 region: CASSPTGGSDTQYF. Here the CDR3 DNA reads TGTGCCAGCAGCCCGACAGGGGGATCAGATACGCAGTATTTT.

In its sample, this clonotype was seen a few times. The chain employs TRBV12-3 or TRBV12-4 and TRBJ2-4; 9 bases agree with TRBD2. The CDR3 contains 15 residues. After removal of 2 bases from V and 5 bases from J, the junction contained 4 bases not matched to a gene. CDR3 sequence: CASSLWGLAENIQYF. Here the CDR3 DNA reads TGTGCCAGCAGTTTATGGGGACTAGCAGAAAACATTCAGTACTTC.

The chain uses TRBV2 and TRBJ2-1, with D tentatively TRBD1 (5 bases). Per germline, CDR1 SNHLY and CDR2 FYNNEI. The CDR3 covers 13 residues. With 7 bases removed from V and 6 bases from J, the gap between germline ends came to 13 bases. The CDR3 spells CASTLTQGNEQFF. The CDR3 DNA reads TGTGCCAGCACTTTGACCCAGGGCAATGAGCAGTTCTTC.

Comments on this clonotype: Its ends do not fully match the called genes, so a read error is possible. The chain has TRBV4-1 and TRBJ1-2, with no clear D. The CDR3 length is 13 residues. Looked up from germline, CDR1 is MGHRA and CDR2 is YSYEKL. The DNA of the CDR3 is TGCGCCAGCAGCCAAGGGGTTAACTATGGCTACGCCTTC. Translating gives CASSQGVNYGYAF.

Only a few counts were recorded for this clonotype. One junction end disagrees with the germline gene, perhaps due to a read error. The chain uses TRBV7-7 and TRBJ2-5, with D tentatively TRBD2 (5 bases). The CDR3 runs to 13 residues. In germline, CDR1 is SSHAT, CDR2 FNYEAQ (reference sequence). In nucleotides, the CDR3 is TGTGCTAGCAGCGTAAGGGAGAAAGAGACCCAGTACTTC. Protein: CASSVREKETQYF.

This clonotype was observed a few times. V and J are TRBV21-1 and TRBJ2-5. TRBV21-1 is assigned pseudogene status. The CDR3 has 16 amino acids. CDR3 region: CASSKFYGVPQETQYF. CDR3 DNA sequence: TGTGCCAGCAGCAAATTTTATGGGGTACCCCAAGAGACCCAGTACTTC.

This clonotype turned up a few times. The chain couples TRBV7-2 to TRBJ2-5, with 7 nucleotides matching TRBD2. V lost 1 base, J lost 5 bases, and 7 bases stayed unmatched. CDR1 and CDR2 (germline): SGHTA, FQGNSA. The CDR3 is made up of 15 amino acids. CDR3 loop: CASSLVGRAMETQYF. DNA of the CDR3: TGTGCCAGCAGCTTAGTTGGGAGGGCGATGGAGACCCAGTACTTC.

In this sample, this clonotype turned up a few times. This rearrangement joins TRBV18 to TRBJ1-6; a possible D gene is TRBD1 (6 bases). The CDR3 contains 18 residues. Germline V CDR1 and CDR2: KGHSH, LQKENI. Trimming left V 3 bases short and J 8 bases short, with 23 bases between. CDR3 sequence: CASSPFQAGQFLDSPLHF. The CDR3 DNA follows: TGTGCCAGCTCACCTTTCCAGGCTGGACAGTTTTTAGATTCACCCCTCCACTTT.

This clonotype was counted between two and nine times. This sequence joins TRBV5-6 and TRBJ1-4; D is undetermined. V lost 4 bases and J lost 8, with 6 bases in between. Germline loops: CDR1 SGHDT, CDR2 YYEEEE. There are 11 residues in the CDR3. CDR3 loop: CASSGREKLFF. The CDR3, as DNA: TGTGCCAGCAGCGGAAGGGAAAAACTGTTTTTT.

Here the CDR3 reads CATSGTDRKNEKLFF. The CDR3 DNA reads TGTGCCACCAGCGGAACCGACAGAAAGAATGAAAAACTGTTTTTT. The chain is built from TRBV15 and TRBJ1-4; possible D gene TRBD1, 5 bases. The length of the CDR3 is 15 residues. CDR1 is LNHNV and CDR2 is YYDKDF in the germline V gene (reference sequence). Trimming took 5 bases from V and 5 from J, leaving 15 bases between them.

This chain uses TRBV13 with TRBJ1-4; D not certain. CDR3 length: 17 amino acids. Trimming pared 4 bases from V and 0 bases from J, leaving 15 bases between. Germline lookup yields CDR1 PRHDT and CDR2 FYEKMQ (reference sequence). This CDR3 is CASSSQPSGATNEKLFF. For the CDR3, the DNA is TGTGCCAGCAGCTCACAACCTTCGGGTGCAACTAATGAAAAACTGTTTTTT.

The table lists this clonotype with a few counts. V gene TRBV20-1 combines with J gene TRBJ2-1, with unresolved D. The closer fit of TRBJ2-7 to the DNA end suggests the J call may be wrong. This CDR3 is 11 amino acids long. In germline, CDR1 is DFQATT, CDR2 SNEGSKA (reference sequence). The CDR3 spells CSAGHLDEQYF. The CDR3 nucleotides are TGCAGTGCTGGCCATCTCGACGAGCAGTACTTC.

For the CDR3, the DNA is TGCAGTGCTAGAGATTTCTTGGTAGCGGGAGACTTCTACAATGAGCAGTTCTTC. Protein: CSARDFLVAGDFYNEQFF. The chain uses TRBV20-1 and TRBJ2-1; 9 nucleotides align to TRBD2. Trimming cost V 0 bases and J 3 bases; bases outside gene matches: 12. The CDR3 runs to 18 residues. CDR1 and CDR2 from the germline V gene are DFQATT and SNEGSKA (reference sequence).

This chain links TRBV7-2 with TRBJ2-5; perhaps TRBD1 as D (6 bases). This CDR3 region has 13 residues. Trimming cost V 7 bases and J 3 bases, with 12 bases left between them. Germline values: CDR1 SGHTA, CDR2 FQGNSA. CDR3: CASTKTGEETQYF. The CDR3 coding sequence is TGTGCCAGCACCAAGACAGGCGAAGAGACCCAGTACTTC.

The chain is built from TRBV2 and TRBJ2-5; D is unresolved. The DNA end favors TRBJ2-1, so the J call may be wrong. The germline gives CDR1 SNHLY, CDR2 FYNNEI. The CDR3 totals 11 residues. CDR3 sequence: CASSREAEQFF. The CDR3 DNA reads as TGTGCCAGCAGTAGAGAGGCTGAGCAGTTCTTC.

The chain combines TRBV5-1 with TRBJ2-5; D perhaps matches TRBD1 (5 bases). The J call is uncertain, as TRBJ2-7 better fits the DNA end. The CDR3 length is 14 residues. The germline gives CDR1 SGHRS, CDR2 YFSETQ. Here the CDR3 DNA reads TGCGCCAGCAGCTTGCAGGGCTCCAGGTTCGAGCAGTACTTC. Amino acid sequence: CASSLQGSRFEQYF.

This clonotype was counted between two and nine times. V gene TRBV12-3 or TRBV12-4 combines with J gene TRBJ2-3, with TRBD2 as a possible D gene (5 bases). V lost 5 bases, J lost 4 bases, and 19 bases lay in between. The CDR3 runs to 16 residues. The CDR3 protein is CASSPWTAAAPDTQYF. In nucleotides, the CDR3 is TGTGCCAGCAGTCCGTGGACTGCCGCGGCTCCAGATACGCAGTATTTT.